This T cell receptor beta chain was observed in a study of T cells expressing NK-cell markers. TCR beta cDNA was generated via 5'RACE template switching incorporating UMIs. Each CDR3 protein gets one entry in TCRdb, which reprocessed the 5' RACE reads and gives no DNA. Its listing shows 400,000 or so distinct CDR3 sequences. Study findings and constraints: In five to seven donors, dominant CD3+CD56+NKG2C+ clonotypes ranked among the top 10 CD8+ clonotypes. In a few donors, these clonotypes also led the CD3+CD56-NKG2C+ fraction.

Points on this clonotype: The antigen is not known.

Germline values: CDR1 SGHTA, CDR2 FQGNSA. This CDR3 spans 16 amino acids. This TCR was sampled from a woman aged 45-59 years in good health. V usage is TRBV7-2 and J usage is TRBJ2-7; TCRdb's D call, TRBD1, is unchecked because there is no DNA. Sequencing was performed on blood T cells: a sorted CD56 or NKG2C T cell subset, CD4+ or CD8+ T cells, or bulk PBMC T cells (not recorded which). CDR3 sequence: CASSLVRVQGVYEQYF.